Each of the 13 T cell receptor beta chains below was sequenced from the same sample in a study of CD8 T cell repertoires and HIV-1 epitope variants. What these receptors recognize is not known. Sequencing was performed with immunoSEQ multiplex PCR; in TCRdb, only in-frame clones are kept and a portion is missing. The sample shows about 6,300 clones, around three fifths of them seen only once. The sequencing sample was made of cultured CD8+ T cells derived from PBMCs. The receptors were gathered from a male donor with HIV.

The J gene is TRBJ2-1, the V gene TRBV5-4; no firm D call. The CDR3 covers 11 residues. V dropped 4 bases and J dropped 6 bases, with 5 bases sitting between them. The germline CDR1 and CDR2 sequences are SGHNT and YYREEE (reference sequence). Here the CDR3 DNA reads TGTGCCAGCAGCACCTCCAATGAGCAGTTCTTC. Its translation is CASSTSNEQFF.

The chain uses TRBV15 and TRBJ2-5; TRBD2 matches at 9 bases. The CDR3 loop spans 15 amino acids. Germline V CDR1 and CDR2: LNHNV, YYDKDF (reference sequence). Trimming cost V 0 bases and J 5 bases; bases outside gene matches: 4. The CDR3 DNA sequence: TGTGCCACCAGCAGAGATAGGCTAGCGGGGGAGACCCAGTACTTC. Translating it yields CATSRDRLAGETQYF.

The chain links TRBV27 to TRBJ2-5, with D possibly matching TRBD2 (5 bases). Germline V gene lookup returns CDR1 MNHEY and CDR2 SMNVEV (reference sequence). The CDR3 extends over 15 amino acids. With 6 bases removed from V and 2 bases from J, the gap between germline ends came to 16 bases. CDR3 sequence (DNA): TGTGCCAGCAGCTCCGCCGGGATAGATCAAGAGACCCAGTACTTC. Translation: CASSSAGIDQETQYF.

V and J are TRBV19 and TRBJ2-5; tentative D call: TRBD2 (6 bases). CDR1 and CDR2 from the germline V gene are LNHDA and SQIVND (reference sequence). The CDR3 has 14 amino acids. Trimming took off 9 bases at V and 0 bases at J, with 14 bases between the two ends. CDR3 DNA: TGTGCCAGGGCTCATGCGGGGTACCAAGAGACCCAGTACTTC. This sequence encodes CARAHAGYQETQYF.

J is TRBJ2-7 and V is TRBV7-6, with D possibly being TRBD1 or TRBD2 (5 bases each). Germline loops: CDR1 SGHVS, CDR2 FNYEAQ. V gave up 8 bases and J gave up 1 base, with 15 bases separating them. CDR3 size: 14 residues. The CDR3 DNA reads TGTGCCAGCGGTCCCGGGACGGGTTCCTACGAGCAGTACTTC. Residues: CASGPGTGSYEQYF.

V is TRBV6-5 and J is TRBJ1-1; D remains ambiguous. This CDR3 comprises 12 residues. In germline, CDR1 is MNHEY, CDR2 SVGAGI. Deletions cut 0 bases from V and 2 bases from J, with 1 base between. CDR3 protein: CASSYSNTEAFF. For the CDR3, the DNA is TGTGCCAGCAGTTACTCCAACACTGAAGCTTTCTTT.

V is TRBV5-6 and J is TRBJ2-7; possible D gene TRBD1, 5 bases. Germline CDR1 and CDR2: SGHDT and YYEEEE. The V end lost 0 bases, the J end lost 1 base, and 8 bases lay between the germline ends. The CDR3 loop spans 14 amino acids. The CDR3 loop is CASSLGAGSYEQYF. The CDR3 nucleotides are TGTGCCAGCAGCTTGGGGGCAGGGTCCTACGAGCAGTACTTC.

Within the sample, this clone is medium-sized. This CDR3 reads CASSLDRWGYTF. CDR3 nucleotides: TGTGCCAGCAGTCTGGATCGCTGGGGCTACACCTTC. V gene TRBV28 combines with J gene TRBJ1-2; no definite D call. Germline values: CDR1 MDHEN, CDR2 SYDVKM. The length of the CDR3 is 12 residues. V was pared by 5 bases and J by 8 bases, with 12 bases between.

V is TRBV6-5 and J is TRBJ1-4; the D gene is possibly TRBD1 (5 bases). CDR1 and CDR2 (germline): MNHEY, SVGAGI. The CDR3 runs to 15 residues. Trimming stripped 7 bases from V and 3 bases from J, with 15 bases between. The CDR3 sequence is CASTHRGAANEKLFF. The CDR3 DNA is TGTGCCAGCACCCATCGGGGCGCGGCTAATGAAAAACTGTTTTTT.

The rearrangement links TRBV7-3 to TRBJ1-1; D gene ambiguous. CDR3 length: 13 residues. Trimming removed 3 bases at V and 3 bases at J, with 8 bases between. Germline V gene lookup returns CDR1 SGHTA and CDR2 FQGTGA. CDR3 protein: CASSLGFYTEAFF. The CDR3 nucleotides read TGTGCCAGCAGCTTGGGGTTTTACACTGAAGCTTTCTTT.

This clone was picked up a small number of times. This chain's CDR3 is CASSLERGSSYNEQFF. CDR3 nucleotides: TGTGCCAGCAGCTTGGAGCGGGGGAGCTCCTACAATGAGCAGTTCTTC. This rearrangement joins TRBV5-6 to TRBJ2-1; 8 bases map to TRBD2. V lost 0 bases, J lost 0 bases, and 2 bases stayed unmatched. Germline CDR1 reads SGHDT; CDR2 reads YYEEEE. The CDR3 totals 16 residues.

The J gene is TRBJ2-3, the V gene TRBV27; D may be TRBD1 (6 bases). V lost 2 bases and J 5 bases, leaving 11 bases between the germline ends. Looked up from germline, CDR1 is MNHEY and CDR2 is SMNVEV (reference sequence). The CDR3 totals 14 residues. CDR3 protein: CASSLKRGGDTQYF. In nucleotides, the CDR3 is TGTGCCAGCAGTTTAAAGAGAGGGGGAGATACGCAGTATTTT.

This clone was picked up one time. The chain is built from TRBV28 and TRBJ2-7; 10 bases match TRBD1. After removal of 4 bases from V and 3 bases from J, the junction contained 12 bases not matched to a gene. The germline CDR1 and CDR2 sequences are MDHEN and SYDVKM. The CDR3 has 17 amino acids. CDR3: CASSSPPGTGVRYEQYF. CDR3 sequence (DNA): TGTGCCAGCAGTTCGCCCCCCGGGACAGGGGTACGCTACGAGCAGTACTTC.